The text below deals with one T cell receptor beta chain. Its specificity is not known. This entry is derived from a study of cytomegalovirus exposure and HLA in healthy donors. This PCR relied on a set of 60 Vbeta primers and 13 Jbeta primers. TCRdb's copy holds only in-frame clones and misses some; the assay was immunoSEQ multiplex PCR. The sample lists tens of thousands of clones; roughly 86% were seen once. Study results and caveats: Rarity characterized most TCR sequences, yet some public TCRs appeared in many donors. When analyzed later, a missense DCLRE1C variant was found to be linked to TCR beta V- and J-gene trimming.

The sample taken for sequencing was PBMCs. The receptor was isolated from a man between 18 and 35 years old in good health and CMV-seronegative.

The DNA for the CDR3 is TGTGCCAGCAGTTACGATGTGTCAGGGTCGGATGGCTACACCTTC. Translated: CASSYDVSGSDGYTF. The chain links TRBV6-5 to TRBJ1-2; tentatively, D is TRBD1 (5 bases). With 2 bases removed from V and 6 bases from J, the gap between germline ends came to 16 bases. The CDR3 spans 15 residues. CDR1 is MNHEY and CDR2 is SVGAGI in the germline V gene.